The entry below gives a single T cell receptor (beta chain) sequence along with its context. Antigen: not known. Other DNA sequences in this specimen translate into the identical CDR3. The primer mix had 60 Vbeta and 13 Jbeta primers. Sequenced by immunoSEQ multiplex PCR; TCRdb stores in-frame clones only, minus some. The table has about 170,000 clones, around 80% seen once. This record belongs to a study of cytomegalovirus exposure and HLA in healthy donors. Study results and limitations: In a later analysis, DRB1 alleles had the most associated TCRs; HLA-C alleles the fewest.

At the time of sampling, donors were nominally healthy, though unrecorded immune exposures were likely. V lost 4 bases, J lost 5 bases, and 4 bases stayed unmatched. Germline values: CDR1 MDHEN, CDR2 SYDVKM. The length of the CDR3 is 14 residues. This TCR was recovered from a woman between 25 and 40 years old in good health and CMV-seropositive. The V gene is TRBV28, the J gene TRBJ2-5, with 10 bases that match TRBD1. The sequenced material came from PBMCs. Written as DNA, the CDR3 is TGTGCCAGCAGTTCCGACAGGGGGCTGGAGACCCAGTACTTC. It translates to CASSSDRGLETQYF.